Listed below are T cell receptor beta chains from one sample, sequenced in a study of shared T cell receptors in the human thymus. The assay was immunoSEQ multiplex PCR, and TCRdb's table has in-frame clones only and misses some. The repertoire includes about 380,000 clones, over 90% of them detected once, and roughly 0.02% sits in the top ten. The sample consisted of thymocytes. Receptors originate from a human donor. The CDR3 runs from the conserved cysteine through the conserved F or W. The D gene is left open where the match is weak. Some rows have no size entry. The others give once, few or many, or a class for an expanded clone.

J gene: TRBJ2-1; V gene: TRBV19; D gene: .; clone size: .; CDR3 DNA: TGTGCCAGTAGTAGTGAGATGGGACATGGGCAGTTCTTC; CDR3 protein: CASSSEMGHGQFF
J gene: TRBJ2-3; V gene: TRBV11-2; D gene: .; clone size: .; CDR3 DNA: TGTGCCAGCAGGATCGGAGTCGGTAGCACAGATACGCAGTATTTT; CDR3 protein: CASRIGVGSTDTQYF
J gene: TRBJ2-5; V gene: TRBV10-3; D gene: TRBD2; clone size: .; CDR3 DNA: TGTGCCATCGGTGTAGCGGGGCAAGAGACCCAGTACTTC; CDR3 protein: CAIGVAGQETQYF
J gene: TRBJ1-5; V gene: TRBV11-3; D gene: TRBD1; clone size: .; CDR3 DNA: TGTGCCAGCAGCTTAAGGACAGGGGCCGGCAATCAGCCCCAGCATTTT; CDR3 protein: CASSLRTGAGNQPQHF
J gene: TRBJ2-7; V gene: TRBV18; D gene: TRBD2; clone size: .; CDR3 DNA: TGTGCCAGCTCACTCGGGACTAGCGGGTCCTACGAGCAGTACTTC; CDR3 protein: CASSLGTSGSYEQYF
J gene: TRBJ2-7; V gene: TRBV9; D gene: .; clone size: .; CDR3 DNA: TGTGCCAGCAGCGCACCAGGGGATACGGCCTACGAGCAGTACTTC; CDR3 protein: CASSAPGDTAYEQYF
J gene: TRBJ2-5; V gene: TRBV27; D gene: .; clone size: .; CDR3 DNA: TGTGCCAGCAGGGCCATGACACCGGGGCGAGAGACCCAGTACTTC; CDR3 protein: CASRAMTPGRETQYF
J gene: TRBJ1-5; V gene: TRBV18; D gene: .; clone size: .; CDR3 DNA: TGTGCCAGCTCACCAGGGGGAAATCAGCCCCAGCATTTT; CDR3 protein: CASSPGGNQPQHF
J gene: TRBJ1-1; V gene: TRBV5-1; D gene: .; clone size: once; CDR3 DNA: TGCGCCAGCAGAGATGTCAGAGGGAAGTGCGGAGCTTTCTTT; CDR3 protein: CASRDVRGKCGAFF
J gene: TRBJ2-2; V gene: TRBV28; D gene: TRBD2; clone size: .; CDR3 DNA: TGTGCCAGCAGTCCCACCCCAGCGGGGGCGCCCCACGGGGAGCTGTTTTTT; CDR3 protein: CASSPTPAGAPHGELFF
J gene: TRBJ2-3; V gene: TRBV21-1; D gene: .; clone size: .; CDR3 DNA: TGTGCCAGCAGACCCCTGGTTTATAAGGGCCCAGATACGCAGTATTTT; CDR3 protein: CASRPLVYKGPDTQYF
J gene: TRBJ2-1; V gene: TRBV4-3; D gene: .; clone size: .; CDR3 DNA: TGCGCCAGCAGCCAAGAGGGGCTAGCCCCCGGGAATGAGCAGTTCTTC; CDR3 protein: CASSQEGLAPGNEQFF
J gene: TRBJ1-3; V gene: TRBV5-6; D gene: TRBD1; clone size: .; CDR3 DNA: TGTGCCAGCACCCACGCCGGACAGGGTCGGTCTGGAAACACCATATATTTT; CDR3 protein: CASTHAGQGRSGNTIYF
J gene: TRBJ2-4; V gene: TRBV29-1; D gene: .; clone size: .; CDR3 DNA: TGCAGCGTTGTAGGGCAGGGAAACATTCAGTACTTC; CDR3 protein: CSVVGQGNIQYF
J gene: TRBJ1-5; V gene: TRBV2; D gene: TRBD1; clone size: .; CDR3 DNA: TGTGCCAGCAGTGCGGGACAGGGTATCGGGAATCAGCCCCAGCATTTT; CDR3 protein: CASSAGQGIGNQPQHF
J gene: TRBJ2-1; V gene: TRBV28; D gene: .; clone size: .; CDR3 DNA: TGTGCCAGCAGTTTCCCGCTATCGTCAGAGGGCTCCTACAATGAGCAGTTCTTC; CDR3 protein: CASSFPLSSEGSYNEQFF
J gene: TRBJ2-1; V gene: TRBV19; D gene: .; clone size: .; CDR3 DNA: TGTGCCAGTAGTCAAGACAGGACCCTTCGCAATGAGCAGTTCTTC; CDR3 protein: CASSQDRTLRNEQFF
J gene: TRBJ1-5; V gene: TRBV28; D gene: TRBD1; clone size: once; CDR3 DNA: TGTGCCACCCAAAGGGGGAGGACAGGGGGTAATCAGCCCCAGCATTTT; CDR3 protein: CATQRGRTGGNQPQHF
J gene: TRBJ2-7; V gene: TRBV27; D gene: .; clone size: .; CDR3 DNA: TGTGCCAGCCGAGGCGCCAGGGGAAACGAGCAGTACTTC; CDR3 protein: CASRGARGNEQYF
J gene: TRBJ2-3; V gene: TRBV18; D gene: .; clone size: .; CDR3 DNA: TGTGCCAGCTCACTCGGCACAGATACGCAGTATTTT; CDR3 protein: CASSLGTDTQYF
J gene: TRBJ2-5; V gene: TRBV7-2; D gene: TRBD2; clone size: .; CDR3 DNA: TGTGCCAGCAGCTTACCTGGACTAGCGGCCCGGACGGAGACCCAGTACTTC; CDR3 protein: CASSLPGLAARTETQYF
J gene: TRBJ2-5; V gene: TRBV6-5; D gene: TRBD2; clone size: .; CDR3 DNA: TGTGCCAGCCGCGGGAGGGTCCAAGAGACCCAGTACTTC; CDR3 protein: CASRGRVQETQYF
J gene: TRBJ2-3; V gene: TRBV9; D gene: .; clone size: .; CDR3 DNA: TGTGCCAGCAGCGTAGAGGCCACTAGCAGACATACGCAGTATTTT; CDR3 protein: CASSVEATSRHTQYF
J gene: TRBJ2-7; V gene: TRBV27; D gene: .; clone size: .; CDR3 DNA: TGTGCCAGCAGTTTCAATATGCAACAGGGGCAGTACTTC; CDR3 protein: CASSFNMQQGQYF
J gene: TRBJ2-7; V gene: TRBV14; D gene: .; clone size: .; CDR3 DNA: TGTGCCAGCAGCCAAGATCCTGACTATTCCTACGAGCAGTACTTC; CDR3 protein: CASSQDPDYSYEQYF
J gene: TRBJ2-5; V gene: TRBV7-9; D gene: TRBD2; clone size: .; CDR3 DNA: TGTGCCAGCAGCTTACTAGCGGGGGGAGAGACCCAGTACTTC; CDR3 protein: CASSLLAGGETQYF
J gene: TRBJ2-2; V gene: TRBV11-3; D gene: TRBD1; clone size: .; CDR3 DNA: TGTGCCAGCAGCAGGGGACAGGGGGACACCGGGGAGCTGTTTTTT; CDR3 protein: CASSRGQGDTGELFF
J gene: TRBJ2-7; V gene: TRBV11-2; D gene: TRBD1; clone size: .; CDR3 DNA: TGTGCCAGCAGCTTAGAGGGGGACAGGGCCTACGAGCAGTACTTC; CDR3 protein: CASSLEGDRAYEQYF
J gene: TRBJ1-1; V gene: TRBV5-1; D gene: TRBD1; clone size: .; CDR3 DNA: TGCGCCAGCAGCTCTGGGGACAGGGGGACTATGAACACTGAAGCTTTCTTT; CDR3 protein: CASSSGDRGTMNTEAFF
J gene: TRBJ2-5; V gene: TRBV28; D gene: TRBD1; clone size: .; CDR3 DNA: TGTGCCAGCAGTCGGGACAGGGGCGAGACCCAGTACTTC; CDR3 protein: CASSRDRGETQYF
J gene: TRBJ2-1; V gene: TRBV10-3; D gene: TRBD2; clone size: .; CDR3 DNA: TGTGCCATCAGTGTCGGGGGGTCCCCATCTAACAATGAGCAGTTCTTC; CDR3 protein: CAISVGGSPSNNEQFF
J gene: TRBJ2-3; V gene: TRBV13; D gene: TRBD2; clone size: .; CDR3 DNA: TGTGCCAGCAGCACCGATGAAGTGACTAGCGGGAGGACTAAAGATACGCAGTATTTT; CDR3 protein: CASSTDEVTSGRTKDTQYF
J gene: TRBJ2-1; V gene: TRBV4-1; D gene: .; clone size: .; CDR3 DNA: TGCGCCAGCAGCCAAGATACCGTAGGCCCACCGCTCGGGCAGTTCTTC; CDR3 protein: CASSQDTVGPPLGQFF
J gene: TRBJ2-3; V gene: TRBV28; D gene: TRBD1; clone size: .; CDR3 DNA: TGTGCCAGCAGTTTGCCGGACAGGGCCTTCACAGATACGCAGTATTTT; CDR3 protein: CASSLPDRAFTDTQYF
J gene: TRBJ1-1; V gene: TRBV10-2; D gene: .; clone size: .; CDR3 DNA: TGCGCCAGCAGTGAGTCGAAACTCAGGGTGACGAACACTGAAGCTTTCTTT; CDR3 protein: CASSESKLRVTNTEAFF
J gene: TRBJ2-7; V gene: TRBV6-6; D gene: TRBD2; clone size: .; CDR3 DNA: TGTGCCAGCAGTTCCACACCGGGACTAGCTGGAAAGCAGTACTTC; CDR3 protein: CASSSTPGLAGKQYF
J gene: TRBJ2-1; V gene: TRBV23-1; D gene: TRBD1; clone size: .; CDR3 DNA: TGCGCCAGCAGTCACCCCGGGACAGATATTAGATATTTTAGGCTCACAAAAACCTACAATGAGCAGTTCTTC; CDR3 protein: CASSHPGTDIRYFRLTKTYNEQFF
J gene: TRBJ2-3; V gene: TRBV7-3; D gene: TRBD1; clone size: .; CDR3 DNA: TGTGCCAGCAGCGCGGGTGCAGGGGGCTGGCAGTATTTT; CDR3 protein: CASSAGAGGWQYF